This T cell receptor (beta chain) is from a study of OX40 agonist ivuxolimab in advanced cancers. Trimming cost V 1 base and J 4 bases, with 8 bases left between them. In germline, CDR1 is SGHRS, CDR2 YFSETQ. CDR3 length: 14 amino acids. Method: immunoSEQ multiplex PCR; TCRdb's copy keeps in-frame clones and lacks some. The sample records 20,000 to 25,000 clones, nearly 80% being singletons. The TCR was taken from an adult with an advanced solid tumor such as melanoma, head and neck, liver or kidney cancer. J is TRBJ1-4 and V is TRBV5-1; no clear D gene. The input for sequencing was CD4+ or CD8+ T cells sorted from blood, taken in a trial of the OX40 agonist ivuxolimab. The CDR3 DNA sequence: TGCGCCAGCAGCTTGTGGATGGATAATGAAAAACTGTTTTTT. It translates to CASSLWMDNEKLFF.